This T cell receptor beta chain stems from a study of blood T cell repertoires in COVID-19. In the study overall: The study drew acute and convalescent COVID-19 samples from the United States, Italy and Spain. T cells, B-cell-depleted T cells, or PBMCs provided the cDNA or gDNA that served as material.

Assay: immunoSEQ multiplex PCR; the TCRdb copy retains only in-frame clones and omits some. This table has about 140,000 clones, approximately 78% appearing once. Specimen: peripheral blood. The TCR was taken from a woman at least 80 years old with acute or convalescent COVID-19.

CDR3 protein: CASSLDGQPQHF. CDR3 nucleotides: TGTGCCAGCAGCTTAGACGGTCAGCCCCAGCATTTT. This chain connects TRBV11-2 to TRBJ1-5; no definite D call. The CDR3 length is 12 residues. V lost 0 bases to trimming and J lost 6 bases, with 3 bases between them. Germline CDR1 reads SGHAT; CDR2 reads FQNNGV.